This TCR beta chain was profiled in a study of T cell responses to AZD1222 COVID-19 vaccine. Points from the study as a whole: The donor group comprised mostly white British people and more females; the analysis possibly underestimated clonal diversity.

To note about this clone: Its antigen remains unknown.

TCRdb keeps only in-frame clones here, not all; method: immunoSEQ multiplex PCR. Here the sample spans more than 70,000 clones, about nine tenths being singletons. CDR1 SGHRS and CDR2 YFSETQ come from the germline V gene. The CDR3 consists of 14 residues. Trimming cost V 5 bases and J 2 bases; bases outside gene matches: 5. The receptor's source is an adult who received the AZD1222 COVID-19 vaccine. The sample consisted of peripheral blood, taken 28 days after the second AZD1222 dose. The J gene is TRBJ2-3, the V gene TRBV5-1; 7 bases agree with TRBD2. The CDR3 region is CASRGTILTDTQYF. CDR3 bases: TGCGCCAGCAGGGGGACTATACTCACAGATACGCAGTATTTT.